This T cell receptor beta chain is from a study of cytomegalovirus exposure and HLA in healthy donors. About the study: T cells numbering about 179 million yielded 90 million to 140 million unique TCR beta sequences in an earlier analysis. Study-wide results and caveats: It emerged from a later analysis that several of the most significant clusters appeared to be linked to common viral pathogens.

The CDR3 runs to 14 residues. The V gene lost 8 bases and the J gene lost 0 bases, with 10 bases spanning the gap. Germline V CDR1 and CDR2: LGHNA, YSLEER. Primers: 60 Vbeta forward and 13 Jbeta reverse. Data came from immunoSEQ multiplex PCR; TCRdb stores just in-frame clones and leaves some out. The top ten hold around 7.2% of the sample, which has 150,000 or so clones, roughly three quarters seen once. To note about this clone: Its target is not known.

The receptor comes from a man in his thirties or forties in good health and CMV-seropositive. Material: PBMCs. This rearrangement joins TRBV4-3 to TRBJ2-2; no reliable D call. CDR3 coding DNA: TGCGCCAGCGAGGTAGAACCGAACACCGGGGAGCTGTTTTTT. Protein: CASEVEPNTGELFF.